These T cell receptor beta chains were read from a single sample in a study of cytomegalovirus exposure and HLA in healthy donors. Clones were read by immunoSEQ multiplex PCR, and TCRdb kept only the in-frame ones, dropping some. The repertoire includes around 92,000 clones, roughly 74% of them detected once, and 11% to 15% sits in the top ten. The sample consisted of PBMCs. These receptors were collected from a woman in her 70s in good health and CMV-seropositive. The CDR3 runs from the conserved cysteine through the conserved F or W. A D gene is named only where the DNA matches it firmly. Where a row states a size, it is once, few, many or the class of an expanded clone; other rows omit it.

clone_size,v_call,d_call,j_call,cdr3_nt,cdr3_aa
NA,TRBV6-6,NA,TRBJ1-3,TGTGCCAGCAGTTACTCCGAGTTCGGAAACACCATATATTTT,CASSYSEFGNTIYF
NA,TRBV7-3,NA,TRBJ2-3,TGTGCCAGCAGCTTAGGCCTTAGCACAGATACGCAGTATTTT,CASSLGLSTDTQYF
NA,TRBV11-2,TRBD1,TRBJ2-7,TGTGCCAGCAGCCAGGGGGCGGACCCGCGGCCCTCCTACGAGCAGTACTTC,CASSQGADPRPSYEQYF
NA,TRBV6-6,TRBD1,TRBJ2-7,TGTGCCAGCAGTTACCTACCCGGACAGGCGGGCGAGCAGTACTTC,CASSYLPGQAGEQYF
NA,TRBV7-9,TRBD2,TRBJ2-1,TGTGCCAGCAGCCGACGACTAGCGGGAGGCCCAGGTGGTGGAAATGAGCAGTTCTTC,CASSRRLAGGPGGGNEQFF
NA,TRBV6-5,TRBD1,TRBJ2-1,TGTGCCAGCAGTTCCGCAGGGGGTTCCTACAATGAGCAGTTCTTC,CASSSAGGSYNEQFF
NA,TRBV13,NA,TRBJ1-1,TGTGCCAGCAGCTTCAGGGTGGATCGGACTGAAGCTTTCTTT,CASSFRVDRTEAFF
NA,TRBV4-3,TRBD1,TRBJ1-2,TGCGCCAGCAGCCAAGATCCCGGACAGGGAGGCTATGGCTACACCTTC,CASSQDPGQGGYGYTF
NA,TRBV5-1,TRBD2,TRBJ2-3,TGCGCCAGCAGCAATCGACTAGCGGGAGGGCCATCCCTCCCTAACACAGATACGCAGTATTTT,CASSNRLAGGPSLPNTDTQYF
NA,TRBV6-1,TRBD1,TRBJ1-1,TGTGCCAGCAGTCCGGACAGGGGAGTGTACACTGAAGCTTTCTTT,CASSPDRGVYTEAFF
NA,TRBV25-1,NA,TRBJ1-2,TGTGCCAGCAGTTCTGCAGGGGTCCGCTATGGCTACACCTTC,CASSSAGVRYGYTF
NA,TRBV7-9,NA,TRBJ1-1,TGTGCCAGCAGCTTAGAGGGCAGGGCTGCTGAAGCTTTCTTT,CASSLEGRAAEAFF
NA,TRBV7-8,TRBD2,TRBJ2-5,TGTGCCAGCAGCCCGGGACTAGCGGGAGTTAGTCCCACCCATGGACAAGAGACCCAGTACTTC,CASSPGLAGVSPTHGQETQYF
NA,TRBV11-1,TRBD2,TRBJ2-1,TGTGCCAGCAGCCTCGGGACTAGCGGGAGGAATGAGCAGTTCTTC,CASSLGTSGRNEQFF
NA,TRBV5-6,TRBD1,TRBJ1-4,TGTGCCAGCAGCTTTCGAGGGGGCAGTGAAAAACTGTTTTTT,CASSFRGGSEKLFF
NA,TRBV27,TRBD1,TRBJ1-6,TGTGCCAGCACCAAGACAGGGGGCAGTTCACCCCTCCACTTT,CASTKTGGSSPLHF
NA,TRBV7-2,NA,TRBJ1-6,TGTGCCAGCAGCTTAGTAGACAGTCAACCCCTCCACTTT,CASSLVDSQPLHF
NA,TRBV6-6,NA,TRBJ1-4,TGTGCCAGCAGTTCCACGACAGGTGCAACTAATGAAAAACTGTTTTTT,CASSSTTGATNEKLFF
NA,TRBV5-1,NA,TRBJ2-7,TGCGCCAGCAGCTTGAAAGGGGTTGCCTACGAGCAGTACTTC,CASSLKGVAYEQYF
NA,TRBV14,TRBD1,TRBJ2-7,TGTGCCAGCAGACGACAGGGGGCTCCGTACGAGCAGTACTTC,CASRRQGAPYEQYF
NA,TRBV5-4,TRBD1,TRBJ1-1,TGTGCCAGCAGCCCTGCAGGGGGAGTTTACACTGAAGCTTTCTTT,CASSPAGGVYTEAFF
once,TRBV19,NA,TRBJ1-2,TGTGCCAGTAGTATTAACTGGTCAGGGAACTATGGCTACACCTTC,CASSINWSGNYGYTF
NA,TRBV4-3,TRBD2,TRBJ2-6,TGCGCCAGCAGCCAGGCCCTAGCGGGGGGCTCTGGGGCCAACGTCCTGACTTTC,CASSQALAGGSGANVLTF
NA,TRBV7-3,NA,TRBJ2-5,TGCGCCGGGGGCGCCGGTGGGGCAGACCAAGAGACCCAGTACTTC,CAGGAGGADQETQYF
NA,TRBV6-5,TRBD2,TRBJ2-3,TGTGCCAGCAGTCGACTAGCGGGGGGAACAGATACGCAGTATTTT,CASSRLAGGTDTQYF
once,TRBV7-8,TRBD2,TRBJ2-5,TGTGCCAGCAGCCCAGGACTAGCGGGGGGGATTGTTGGGGAGACCCAGTACTTC,CASSPGLAGGIVGETQYF
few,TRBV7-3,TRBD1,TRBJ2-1,TGTGCCAGCAGCCCAACTCGACAGGGGATGGTAAATGAGCAGTTCTTC,CASSPTRQGMVNEQFF
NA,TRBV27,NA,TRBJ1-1,TGTGCCAGCAGACCAACAGGGAACACTGAAGCTTTCTTT,CASRPTGNTEAFF
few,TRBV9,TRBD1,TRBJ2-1,TGTGCCAGCAGCCCCCTCCGGTCAGGGGGTGTATCCAATGAGCAGTTCTTC,CASSPLRSGGVSNEQFF
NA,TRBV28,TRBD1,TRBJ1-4,TGTGCCAGCAGCCCCCCGGGACAGGGGTATGAAAAACTGTTTTTT,CASSPPGQGYEKLFF
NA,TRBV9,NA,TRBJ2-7,TGTGCCAGCAGCGTAGGAGTCACCTCCTACGAGCAGTACTTC,CASSVGVTSYEQYF
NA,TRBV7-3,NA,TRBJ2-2,TGTGCCAGCCGTCCGGCAGGTGCCGGGGAGCTGTTTTTT,CASRPAGAGELFF
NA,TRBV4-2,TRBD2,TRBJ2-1,TGTGCCAGCAGCCAAGATAGAGGCGGGAGGGCAAATGAGCAGTTCTTC,CASSQDRGGRANEQFF
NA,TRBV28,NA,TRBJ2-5,TGTGCCAGCAGTCCCCCCCCTCACCCGGGGACCCAGTACTTC,CASSPPPHPGTQYF
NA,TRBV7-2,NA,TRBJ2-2,TGTGCCAGCAGCTTAGGCATGGCGGGACAGTGGGGCACCGGGGAGCTGTTTTTT,CASSLGMAGQWGTGELFF
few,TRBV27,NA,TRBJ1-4,TGTGCCGCAAAGGACGGAGGGAATGAAAAACTGTTTTTT,CAAKDGGNEKLFF
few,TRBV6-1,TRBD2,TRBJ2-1,TGTGCCAGCAGTGATAGCGGGAGCTCCTACAATGAGCAGTTCTTC,CASSDSGSSYNEQFF
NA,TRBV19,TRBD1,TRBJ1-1,TGTGCCAGTACCCTGGACAGGGGGCAGGGCACTGAAGCTTTCTTT,CASTLDRGQGTEAFF
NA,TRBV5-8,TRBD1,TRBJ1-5,TGTGCCAGCAGCCCCACCGGGACAGGGGTTCAGCCCCAGCATTTT,CASSPTGTGVQPQHF
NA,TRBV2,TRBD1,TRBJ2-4,TGTGCCAGCAGTGGCGGGGGGACAGGGGGCTTAAACATTCAGTACTTC,CASSGGGTGGLNIQYF
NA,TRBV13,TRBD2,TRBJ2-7,TGTGCCAGCAGCTCTCGAACAGCGGAAAGCGGGAGAGTCTACGAGCAGTACTTC,CASSSRTAESGRVYEQYF
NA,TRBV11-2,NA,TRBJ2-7,TGTGCCAGCAGCTCCTTGGCTTACTACGAGCAGTACTTC,CASSSLAYYEQYF
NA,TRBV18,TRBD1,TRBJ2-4,TGTGCCAGCTCACCACCCGGGACAGCCCGGGGCATTCAGTACTTC,CASSPPGTARGIQYF
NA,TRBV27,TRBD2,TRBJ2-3,TGTGCCAGCAGATCGGGACTAGCGGGAGCGGGGGTGCAGTATTTT,CASRSGLAGAGVQYF
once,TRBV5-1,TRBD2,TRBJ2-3,TGCGCCAGCAGCTCGGGACTAGCGGGGGGGCCCACCACAGATACGCAGTATTTT,CASSSGLAGGPTTDTQYF
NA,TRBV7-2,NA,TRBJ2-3,TGTGCCAGCAGCTTTGATAGGGGAAGCACAGATACGCAGTATTTT,CASSFDRGSTDTQYF
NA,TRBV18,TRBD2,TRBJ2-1,TGTGCCAGCTCCTCGGGGGGGCTCAATGAGCAGTTCTTC,CASSSGGLNEQFF
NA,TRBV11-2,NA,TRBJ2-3,TGTGCCAGCAGCTCCTCGGGCAGGGGCCAATTCACAGATACGCAGTATTTT,CASSSSGRGQFTDTQYF
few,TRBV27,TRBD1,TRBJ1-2,TGTGCCAGCAGTTTGGGACAGGGGGGATCTGGCTACACCTTC,CASSLGQGGSGYTF
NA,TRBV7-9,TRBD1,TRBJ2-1,TGTGCCAGCAGCCGGGGACAGGGGAAGGGCAATGAGCAGTTCTTC,CASSRGQGKGNEQFF
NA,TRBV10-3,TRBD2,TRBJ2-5,TGTGCCATCAGGCCGGGACTAGCACCTCTGTCGGAGACCCAGTACTTC,CAIRPGLAPLSETQYF
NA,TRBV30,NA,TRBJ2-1,TGTGCCTGGAGTAACAGGTACAATGAGCAGTTCTTC,CAWSNRYNEQFF
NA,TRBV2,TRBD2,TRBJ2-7,TGTGCCATCCCAGGGACTAGCGCAACGCTAGGAGTCGAGCAGTACTTC,CAIPGTSATLGVEQYF